These T cell receptor beta chains were read from a single sample in a study of blood T cell repertoires in COVID-19. Profiling relied on immunoSEQ multiplex PCR, and the TCRdb table lists in-frame clones only, not all of them. The repertoire holds over 150,000 clones, with 78% as singletons. Sequenced input: peripheral blood. The receptors originated from a man aged 80 or over with acute or convalescent COVID-19. Both conserved end residues are part of each CDR3. Rows may omit the clone size; those that give it use once, few, many or a size class.

v_call: TRBV2; clone_size: NA; j_call: TRBJ2-3; cdr3_aa: CASSAGTSVYTQYF
v_call: TRBV5-1; clone_size: NA; j_call: TRBJ2-1; cdr3_aa: CASSPGLAGGIYNEQFF
v_call: TRBV6-4; clone_size: NA; j_call: TRBJ2-1; cdr3_aa: CASSANRNEQFF
v_call: TRBV3-1/TRBV3-2; clone_size: NA; j_call: TRBJ1-6; cdr3_aa: CASSPTGFDNSPLHF
v_call: TRBV5-1; clone_size: NA; j_call: TRBJ2-7; cdr3_aa: CASSLAGGAREEQYF
v_call: TRBV18; clone_size: NA; j_call: TRBJ1-6; cdr3_aa: CASSPPRGWDSPLHF
v_call: TRBV2; clone_size: NA; j_call: TRBJ2-3; cdr3_aa: CASSRDFTDTQYF
v_call: TRBV27; clone_size: NA; j_call: TRBJ1-5; cdr3_aa: CASSLARGQPQHF
v_call: TRBV9; clone_size: many; j_call: TRBJ1-1; cdr3_aa: CASSVTGNTEAFF
v_call: TRBV12-3/TRBV12-4; clone_size: NA; j_call: TRBJ2-2; cdr3_aa: CASSRDTGELFF
v_call: TRBV30; clone_size: NA; j_call: TRBJ2-7; cdr3_aa: CAWSVISGEQYF
v_call: TRBV9; clone_size: NA; j_call: TRBJ2-1; cdr3_aa: CASSVGQRSYNEQFF
v_call: TRBV7-9; clone_size: NA; j_call: TRBJ1-2; cdr3_aa: CASSDYPGTSYGYTF
v_call: TRBV7-2; clone_size: NA; j_call: TRBJ1-2; cdr3_aa: CASSSHRLDYGYTF
v_call: TRBV5-1; clone_size: NA; j_call: TRBJ1-2; cdr3_aa: CASSLAGQGGGYTF
v_call: TRBV5-4; clone_size: few; j_call: TRBJ1-2; cdr3_aa: CASSPRQGSSNYGYTF
v_call: TRBV18; clone_size: NA; j_call: TRBJ1-3; cdr3_aa: CASSQQGGAPGNTIYF
v_call: TRBV5-1; clone_size: NA; j_call: TRBJ1-2; cdr3_aa: CASSLEAGKGSGYTF
v_call: TRBV9; clone_size: NA; j_call: TRBJ2-7; cdr3_aa: CASSVVGQGDEQYF
v_call: TRBV5-8; clone_size: NA; j_call: TRBJ1-5; cdr3_aa: CASSKDRGRQPQHF